The T cell receptor (beta chain) described here comes from a study of technical replicates of blood from a few donors. Details on this clone: The junction does not match germline at one end; this may be a read error.

Profiling relied on immunoSEQ multiplex PCR, and the TCRdb table lists in-frame clones only, not all of them. The sample has 50,000 or so clones, roughly 90% seen once. Germline CDR1 reads LGHNA; CDR2 reads YSLEER. CDR3 size: 15 residues. This TCR was recovered from a human donor in good health. Some clones in this sample may be carry-over from other donors' samples. The sample was PBMCs. The chain uses TRBV4-3 and TRBJ2-3; 8 nucleotides align to TRBD2. The CDR3 is CASSQAAGGTDTQYF. CDR3 coding DNA: TGCGCCAGCAGCCAAGCGGCGGGGGGCACGGATACGCAGTATTTT.